Below, 15 T cell receptor beta chains from the same sample are listed, as sequenced in a study of regulatory T cells in long-lasting Graves disease. Time point indicated: newly diagnosed GD, antithyroid drugs for less than 3 months. There was RNA extracted from PBMCs, and the TCR library was made from it. Through Arm-PCR of CDR3 regions and iRepertoire HTBI primers, TCR beta libraries were built. TCRdb reprocessed the multiplex PCR reads via MiXCR and lists one record per CDR3 protein. The sample has over 500,000 distinct CDR3 sequences, about 16% seen once. These sequences were also reported in another study, on T cells in Graves' hyperthyroidism and ophthalmopathy.

This specimen consisted of peripheral blood mononuclear cells (PBMCs), obtained at new diagnosis, from a patient treated with antithyroid drugs. The source of these receptors is a man aged 18 to 29 with Graves disease.

At least ten counts were recorded for this clonotype. CDR3 loop: CAISGGSSYEQYF. The CDR3 DNA reads as TGTGCCATCAGTGGGGGCAGTTCCTACGAGCAGTACTTC. This chain connects TRBV10-3 to TRBJ2-7; possible D gene TRBD1, 5 bases. The CDR3 sequence is 13 residues long. Trimming left V 4 bases short and J 1 base short, with 8 bases between. Germline V lookup: CDR1 ENHRY, CDR2 SYGVKD.

A word on this clonotype: Just one base apart from a much larger clone, this may be a read error. The chain couples TRBV7-2 to TRBJ2-7; a possible D gene is TRBD2 (6 bases). This CDR3 is built from 15 residues. Germline CDR1 SGHTA, CDR2 FQGNSA. The chain's CDR3 is CASSFWGDPTSERFF. The CDR3 DNA reads TGTGCCAGCAGCTTTTGGGGGGATCCTACCAGTGAGCGGTTCTTC.

This clonotype was detected only a few times. The chain combines TRBV19 with TRBJ1-1; weak D call: TRBD1 (6 bases). The CDR3 is 15 amino acids. Germline V gene data show CDR1 as LNHDA and CDR2 as SQIVND (reference sequence). Trimming left V 3 bases short and J 4 bases short, with 15 bases between. CDR3 DNA sequence: TGTGCCAGTAGTATTATGAAAGGGGGACTCACTGAAGCTTTCTTT. This encodes CASSIMKGGLTEAFF. Complete variable domain (other parts from reference TRBV19 and TRBJ1-1): DGGITQSPKYLFRKEGQNVTLSCEQNLNHDAMYWYRQDPGQGLRLIYYSQIVNDFQKGDIAEGYSVSREKKESFPLTVTSAQKNPTAFYLCASSIMKGGLTEAFFGQGTRLTVV.

There are a few counts of this clonotype. V is TRBV24-1 and J is TRBJ1-2, with 7 positions matching TRBD1. This CDR3 contains 18 residues. Germline CDR1 and CDR2: KGHDR and SFDVKD. V lost 1 base, J lost 0 bases, and 10 bases stayed unmatched. The CDR3 loop is CATSDFRQGQLANYGYTF. CDR3 DNA sequence: TGTGCCACCAGTGATTTCCGGCAGGGACAGTTAGCTAACTATGGCTACACCTTC.

This clonotype was observed a handful of times. This chain uses TRBV15 with TRBJ1-2; D is undetermined. Trimming left V 0 bases short and J 5 bases short, with 19 bases between. Germline V gives CDR1 LNHNV, CDR2 YYDKDF (reference sequence). This CDR3 is 17 amino acids long. The CDR3 reads CATSRDTLRRDGYGYTF. The CDR3 nucleotides are TGTGCCACCAGCAGAGATACCCTCCGACGGGATGGGTATGGCTACACCTTC. Based on the CDR3 plus reference TRBV15 and TRBJ1-2, the full variable domain is DAMVIQNPRYQVTQFGKPVTLSCSQTLNHNVMYWYQQKSSQAPKLLFHYYDKDFNNEADTPDNFQSRRPNTSFCFLDIRSPGLGDTAMYLCATSRDTLRRDGYGYTFGSGTRLTVV.

J is TRBJ2-4 and V is TRBV7-9; D remains unclear. The CDR3 contains 15 residues. Trimming left V 6 bases short and J 0 bases short, with 12 bases between. In germline, CDR1 is SEHNR, CDR2 FQNEAQ (reference sequence). The CDR3 here is CASRSVLGAKNIQYF. DNA for the CDR3: TGTGCCAGCAGGTCCGTCTTGGGAGCCAAAAACATTCAGTACTTC.

This clonotype has just a few counts. The J gene is TRBJ1-6, the V gene TRBV14, with D unclear. Germline V CDR1 and CDR2: SGHDN, FVKESK. This CDR3 region has 15 residues. The V and J ends lost 1 base and 10 bases respectively, with 14 bases between them. Written as DNA, the CDR3 is TGTGCCAGCAGCCAAGCAGTCGGGGTAGGATCACCCCTCCACTTT. This gives the protein CASSQAVGVGSPLHF. The complete variable domain, with remaining parts taken from reference TRBV14 and TRBJ1-6, reads EAGVTQFPSHSVIEKGQTVTLRCDPISGHDNLYWYRRVMGKEIKFLLHFVKESKQDESGMPNNRFLAERTGGTYSTLKVQPAELEDSGVYFCASSQAVGVGSPLHFGNGTRLTVT.

The table lists this clonotype with a few counts. The rearrangement links TRBV12-3 or TRBV12-4 to TRBJ2-7; 12 nucleotides match TRBD1. The CDR3 length is 17 residues. Trimming cost V 6 bases and J 6 bases; bases outside gene matches: 15. CDR3 bases: TGTGCCAGCAGCCCCGGGACAGGGGGCGATCGCCTTCGCGAGCAGTACTTC. Its translation: CASSPGTGGDRLREQYF.

J is TRBJ1-4 and V is TRBV4-2; 8 bases map to TRBD1. Germline loops: CDR1 LGHNA, CDR2 YNFKEQ. The CDR3 runs 13 residues. V lost 0 bases, J lost 12 bases, and 3 bases stayed unmatched. CDR3 sequence reads: CASSQETGGELFF. Here the CDR3 DNA reads TGTGCCAGCAGCCAAGAAACAGGGGGAGAACTGTTTTTT.

This clonotype came up many times. At one end the junction does not follow the germline gene, possibly because of a read error. The chain has TRBV3-1 and TRBJ1-1; D perhaps matches TRBD1 (5 bases). CDR1 is LGHDT, CDR2 YNNKEL, per germline (reference sequence). The CDR3 covers 14 residues. Here the CDR3 reads CASSQDIGTAEAFF. CDR3 nucleotide sequence: TGTGCCAGCAGTCAAGATATCGGGACGGCTGAAGCTTTCTTT. Based on the CDR3 plus reference TRBV3-1 and TRBJ1-1, the full variable domain is DTAVSQTPKYLVTQMGNDKSIKCEQNLGHDTMYWYKQDSKKFLKIMFSYNNKELIINETVPNRFSPKSPDKAHLNLHINSLELGDSAVYFCASSQDIGTAEAFFGQGTRLTVV.

This clonotype was seen ten or more times. The chain carries TRBV2 and TRBJ2-7; TRBD2 might be the D (6 bases). Germline V gene data show CDR1 as SNHLY and CDR2 as FYNNEI. V lost 7 bases to trimming and J lost 3 bases, with 16 bases between them. This CDR3 spans 14 amino acids. The CDR3 region has the DNA TGTGCCAGCACGGGGCCCATGGAGGGCTACGAGCAGTACTTC. It codes for CASTGPMEGYEQYF.

There are a few counts of this clonotype. The CDR3 bases are TGTGCCTGGAGTGAACAGGGGGCTGACAATCAGCCCCAGCATTTT. Amino acids: CAWSEQGADNQPQHF. The genes are TRBV30 and TRBJ1-5; TRBD1 matches at 9 bases. Germline lookup yields CDR1 GTSNPN and CDR2 SVGIG (reference sequence). V lost 1 base to trimming and J lost 3 bases; unmatched junction nucleotides: 4. CDR3 length: 15 amino acids.

This clonotype was detected ten times or more. V gene TRBV24-1 combines with J gene TRBJ1-1; weak D call: TRBD1 (6 bases). Trimming removed 3 bases from V and 10 bases from J, with 14 bases in between. The germline V gene encodes CDR1 KGHDR and CDR2 SFDVKD. The length of the CDR3 is 13 residues. The CDR3 DNA reads TGTGCCACCAGTGATCTAGTGGGGGGGGCAGCTTTCTTT. It codes for CATSDLVGGAAFF.

In its sample, this clonotype was seen a few times. The chain combines TRBV27 with TRBJ2-7; D not certain. CDR3 length: 14 amino acids. The germline CDR1 and CDR2 sequences are MNHEY and SMNVEV (reference sequence). V was shortened by 5 bases and J by 2 bases, with 13 bases between the two germline ends. CDR3 DNA sequence: TGTGCCAGCAGTCTCCTCAGCCGACCCTACGAGCAGTACTTC. Translating it yields CASSLLSRPYEQYF.

About this clonotype: A much larger clone differs from this one at a single base, so this may be a read error. The CDR3 does not end in the conserved phenylalanine or tryptophan, so this is likely a read error. No DNA is shown, since the ends of the CDR3 on it are uncertain; the CDR3 is the one TCRdb lists. The chain joins TRBV12-3 or TRBV12-4 to TRBJ2-3. The CDR3 length equals 11 residues, ends included. The CDR3 sequence: CASSAVYEQYS.